This record looks at one T cell receptor beta chain sequence and its context. Its antigen is as yet unknown. CDR1 SGHTA and CDR2 FQGNSA come from the germline V gene. V was pared by 4 bases and J by 7 bases, with 6 bases between. This CDR3 comprises 11 residues. This entry belongs to a study of OX40 agonist ivuxolimab in advanced cancers. The study, taken as a whole, reports: The antigen specificity of the peripheral T cells (those that were expanded) was not determined. More expanded clones were seen, on average, in CD8+ T cells than in CD4+. Clonal expansion among partial responders at 0.1-3.0 mg/kg ranked near the lowest.

Here immunoSEQ multiplex PCR was the method, and the copy in TCRdb shows in-frame clones only, minus some. The sample comprises about 64,000 clones, roughly four fifths of which are singletons, and 4.5% to 5% rests with the top ten. This TCR was sampled from an adult with an advanced solid tumor such as melanoma, head and neck, liver or kidney cancer. The sample in question was CD4+ or CD8+ T cells sorted from blood, obtained in a trial of the OX40 agonist ivuxolimab. The chain has TRBV7-2 and TRBJ2-3; the D is unclear. The CDR3 DNA sequence: TGTGCCAGCAGCTACCACAATACGCAGTATTTT. It encodes CASSYHNTQYF.